This record covers a single TCR beta chain. Methods used by the authors: Reference gene primer amplification yielded estimated nucleated cell counts. Sequencing was performed with immunoSEQ multiplex PCR; in TCRdb, only in-frame clones are kept and a portion is missing. For V, J and clone size, that table is used; D and trimming come from the DNA. The sample consists of over 300,000 clones, 90% of them appearing once. Germline V lookup: CDR1 SGHVS, CDR2 FQNEAQ. The CDR3 has 15 amino acids. The ends were cut back, 5 bases at V and 4 bases at J, with 17 bases in the middle. The data derive from a study of blood T cell repertoires in COVID-19. Background on the study: The United States, Italy and Spain were the sources of the acute and convalescent COVID-19 samples. T cells, B-cell-depleted T cells, or PBMCs provided the cDNA or gDNA that served as material.

This sequence originates from a man younger than 35 with active or convalescent COVID-19. The V gene is TRBV7-8, the J gene TRBJ1-1; possibly TRBD1 for D (6 bases). The sequencing sample was made of peripheral blood. CDR3 DNA sequence: TGTGCCAGCAGCGGCAACAGGGTGGCCCCCACTGAAGCTTTCTTT. Amino acid sequence: CASSGNRVAPTEAFF.